This entry concerns a single T cell receptor beta chain. The sample belongs to a study of blood T cell repertoires in COVID-19. Background on the study: Acute and convalescent COVID-19 specimens originated in the United States, Italy and Spain. T cells, B-cell-depleted T cells, or PBMCs provided the cDNA or gDNA that served as material.

Original handling: Quantification of nucleated cells was approximated via reference gene primer amplification. The method was immunoSEQ multiplex PCR; TCRdb's version includes in-frame clones alone and lacks a portion of them. D and trimming come from the DNA, and the V and J calls and clone size come from that table. The sample shows under 250,000 clones, 83% of them seen only once. CDR1 and CDR2 (germline): SGHRS, YFSETQ. CDR3 length equals 15 residues. Trimming cost V 4 bases and J 4 bases, with 17 bases left between them. Adults between roughly 18 and 90 years of age took part from about two dozen US areas.

This clonotype was sampled from a woman in her forties or fifties who had been exposed to COVID-19. The V gene is TRBV5-1, the J gene TRBJ1-1; D might be TRBD1 (6 bases). The sequenced sample was PBMCs or T cells enriched from blood (not recorded which). CDR3 amino acids: CASSPQSLQGTEAFF. The DNA of the CDR3 is TGCGCCAGCAGCCCCCAATCCCTACAGGGCACTGAAGCTTTCTTT.